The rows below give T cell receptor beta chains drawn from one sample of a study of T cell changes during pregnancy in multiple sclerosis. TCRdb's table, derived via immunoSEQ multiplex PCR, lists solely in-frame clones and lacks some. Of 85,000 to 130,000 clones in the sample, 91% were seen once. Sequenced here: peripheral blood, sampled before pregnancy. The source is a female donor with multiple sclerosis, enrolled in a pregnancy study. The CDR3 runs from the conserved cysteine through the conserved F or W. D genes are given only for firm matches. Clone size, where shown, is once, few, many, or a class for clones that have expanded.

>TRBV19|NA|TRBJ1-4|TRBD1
TGTGCCAGTAGCATCTCCACTGGACAGGGGGAGAAGGGTGGTGAAAAACTGTTTTTT
CASSISTGQGEKGGEKLFF
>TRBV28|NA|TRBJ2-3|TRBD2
TGTGCCAGCAGCTCTTTTTGGGGGGGGACAGATACGCAGTATTTT
CASSSFWGGTDTQYF
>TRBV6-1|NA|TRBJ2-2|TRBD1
TGTGCCAGCAGTGAAGGGAGGACAGGGACCACCGGGGAGCTGTTTTTT
CASSEGRTGTTGELFF
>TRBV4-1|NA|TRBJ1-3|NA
TGCGCCAGCAGCCCTTTACTAAAGTTCGAGGGCCTGCGTGGAAACACCATATATTTT
CASSPLLKFEGLRGNTIYF
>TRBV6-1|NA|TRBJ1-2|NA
TGTGCCAGCTCGGGAGGACTTCGAGGGAACTATGGCTACACCTTC
CASSGGLRGNYGYTF
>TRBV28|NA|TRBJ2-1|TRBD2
TGTGCCAGCAGCCAGCCGGGACTAGCGGACAATGAGCAGTTCTTC
CASSQPGLADNEQFF
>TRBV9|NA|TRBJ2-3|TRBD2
TGTGCCAGCAGCGGGGGGGGACTAGCGGGAGGCAACACAGATACGCAGTATTTT
CASSGGGLAGGNTDTQYF
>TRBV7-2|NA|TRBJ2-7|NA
TGTGCCAGCAGCCCCGGCTACGAGCAGTACTTC
CASSPGYEQYF
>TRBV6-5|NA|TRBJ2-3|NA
TGTGCCAGCGGGGGACTTGCGGTTGGAGATACGCAGTATTTT
CASGGLAVGDTQYF
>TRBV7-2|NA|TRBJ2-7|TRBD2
TGTGCCAGCAGCTTGATCGGGAGGGGAACCTACGAGCAGTACTTC
CASSLIGRGTYEQYF
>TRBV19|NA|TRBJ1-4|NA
TGTGCCAGTAGTCCCACTGGCGGAATTGAAGAAAAACTGTTTTTT
CASSPTGGIEEKLFF
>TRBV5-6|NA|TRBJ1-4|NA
TGTGCCAGCAGCTTGCGGGGGAGTGAAAAACTGTTTTTT
CASSLRGSEKLFF
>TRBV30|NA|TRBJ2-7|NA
TGTGCCTGGACCCCAGGTTCCCCCTACGAGCAGTACTTC
CAWTPGSPYEQYF
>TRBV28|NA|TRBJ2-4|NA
TGTGCCAGCAGCCACTCGGACGGGATCGGGGCCAAAAACATTCAGTACTTC
CASSHSDGIGAKNIQYF
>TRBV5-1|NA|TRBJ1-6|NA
TGCGCCAGCAGCTTGGAGGCAGGGATTAATTCACCCCTCCACTTT
CASSLEAGINSPLHF
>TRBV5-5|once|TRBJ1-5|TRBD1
TGTGCCAGCAGCCCGGGACAGTTACAGCCCCAGCATTTT
CASSPGQLQPQHF
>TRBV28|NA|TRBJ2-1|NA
TGTGCCAGCAGTATCCAGGGATCTGAGCAGTTCTTC
CASSIQGSEQFF